A selection of T cell receptor beta chains follows, all from one sample in a study of CD8 T cells in ankylosing spondylitis. TCRdb itself ran the 5' RACE reads through MiXCR, one entry per CDR3 protein. The table lists 340,000 or so distinct CDR3 sequences, roughly 14% of them singletons. The sequenced material came from blood, either unsorted or a sorted T cell fraction (not recorded which). These receptors were taken from a male donor with ankylosing spondylitis or in good health (not recorded which). CDR3s leave out the opening cysteine and the closing phenylalanine or tryptophan. Clone size appears in some rows only: once, few, many, or a class for an expanded clone.

size: NA
J: TRBJ2-7
V: TRBV12-3/TRBV12-4
CDR3: ASSLVQGSHEQY

size: NA
J: TRBJ1-4
V: TRBV20-1
CDR3: SAHLGSATNEKLF

size: NA
J: TRBJ2-7
V: TRBV27
CDR3: ASKVAAGPWEEQY

size: few
J: TRBJ2-1
V: TRBV28
CDR3: ASSRGLAGQF

size: few
J: TRBJ1-2
V: TRBV7-2
CDR3: ASSVPGRGGGYT

size: NA
J: TRBJ2-1
V: TRBV20-1
CDR3: SARESLAGLFGNEQF

size: few
J: TRBJ1-5
V: TRBV15
CDR3: ATSRDIGNQPQH

size: NA
J: TRBJ2-1
V: TRBV5-1
CDR3: ASHVLSDEQF

size: NA
J: TRBJ2-1
V: TRBV3-1
CDR3: ASSQDLRGRIYNEQF

size: NA
J: TRBJ2-7
V: TRBV7-2
CDR3: ASSPSTGPYEQY

size: NA
J: TRBJ2-3
V: TRBV5-1
CDR3: ASSLDPSGTDTQY

size: NA
J: TRBJ1-5
V: TRBV6-5
CDR3: ASSSPGTGDHSNQPQH

size: NA
J: TRBJ1-4
V: TRBV5-6
CDR3: ASSLEGQGARNEKLF

size: once
J: TRBJ2-2
V: TRBV28
CDR3: ASRGAGPNTGELF

size: NA
J: TRBJ2-3
V: TRBV25-1
CDR3: ASSGRYGLADTQY

size: NA
J: TRBJ1-2
V: TRBV7-2
CDR3: ASSPGGGSPDGYT

size: NA
J: TRBJ2-4
V: TRBV29-1
CDR3: SVGRQGAGGNIQY

size: few
J: TRBJ2-5
V: TRBV5-1
CDR3: ASSLEARTGEETQY